This is a list of T cell receptor beta chains from one sample in a study of shared clonotypes between healthy human individuals. The data were produced by immunoSEQ multiplex PCR, yet TCRdb's version contains in-frame clones alone and is incomplete. Found here are roughly 2.2 million clones, roughly 93% of them singletons; the top ten hold about 0.41%. Source material: naive CD4+ T cells from PBMCs. Receptors were obtained from a man between 18 and 35 years old in good health. Some clones in this sample may be carry-over from other donors' samples. The CDR3 runs from the conserved cysteine through the conserved F or W. D genes are given only for firm matches. Expanded clones are given a class, and other clones once, few, many or no size at all.

D gene,J gene,V gene,clone size,CDR3 DNA,CDR3 protein
NA,TRBJ1-4,TRBV29-1,few,TGCAGCGTTGAAGATCCAGGTGAAAAACTGTTTTTT,CSVEDPGEKLFF
TRBD2,TRBJ2-1,TRBV7-8,NA,TGTGCCAGCAGCTTAGCGGGTGCTGCGGGACTATCGGCGTTCTTC,CASSLAGAAGLSAFF
NA,TRBJ2-3,TRBV11-3,once,TGTGCCAGCAGCTTAGGCGCAGGGACAGATACGCAGTATTTT,CASSLGAGTDTQYF
NA,TRBJ1-6,TRBV9,once,TGTGCCAGCAGCGGACTGTCCCGAGGTTCACCCCTCCACTTT,CASSGLSRGSPLHF
NA,TRBJ2-3,TRBV18,NA,TGTGCCAGCTCCCCACCCGACAGAGCAGATACGCAGTATTTT,CASSPPDRADTQYF
NA,TRBJ2-2,TRBV4-1,NA,TGCGCCAGCAGCCAACTGGGACGGAACACCGGGGAGCTGTTTTTT,CASSQLGRNTGELFF
NA,TRBJ2-1,TRBV6-1,NA,TGTGCCTCCGGGCCGCTTGAAGGCAATGAGCAGTTCTTC,CASGPLEGNEQFF
NA,TRBJ2-2,TRBV5-1,NA,TGCGCCAGCAGTATATATGGAAACGGGGAGCTGTTTTTT,CASSIYGNGELFF
NA,TRBJ2-7,TRBV5-6,NA,TGTGCCAGCATCCATAGTGTAGGTGGCGAGCAGTACTTC,CASIHSVGGEQYF
TRBD2,TRBJ2-2,TRBV5-4,NA,TGTGCCAGCAGCTTGGGGCAGACTAGCCCGACCGGGGAGCTGTTTTTT,CASSLGQTSPTGELFF
NA,TRBJ1-1,TRBV11-2,NA,TGTGCCAGCAGCCCCGGACAGCGAGTGAACACTGAAGCTTTCTTT,CASSPGQRVNTEAFF
TRBD1,TRBJ1-2,TRBV19,NA,TGTGCCAGTAGCCTCAGGGGGGACTATGGCTACACCTTC,CASSLRGDYGYTF
TRBD1,TRBJ2-1,TRBV5-1,NA,TGCGCCAGCAGCCCGAACTCCCGGGACAGAAAGTTCTTC,CASSPNSRDRKFF
TRBD1,TRBJ1-2,TRBV28,NA,TGTGCCAGCAGTTTAAGAGGGGGCGGTGGCTACACCTTC,CASSLRGGGGYTF
NA,TRBJ1-1,TRBV10-3,NA,TGTGCCATCAGTGACCCCCGACCGACTGTGAACACTGAAGCTTTCTTT,CAISDPRPTVNTEAFF
NA,TRBJ2-7,TRBV10-3,NA,TGTGCCATCAGTTCCGCTCCCCCCTACGAGCAGTACTTC,CAISSAPPYEQYF
NA,TRBJ1-2,TRBV5-1,once,TGCGCCAGCAGCTTTAGGACATCCCAAACGGACTATGGCTACACCTTC,CASSFRTSQTDYGYTF
TRBD2,TRBJ2-3,TRBV28,NA,TGTGCCAGCAGTTTGGGAGGAGCGGGGGGCCGAGCAGATACGCAGTATTTT,CASSLGGAGGRADTQYF
NA,TRBJ1-5,TRBV18,NA,TGTGCCAGCTCACAACGCTCCGGGATTCAGCCCCAGCATTTT,CASSQRSGIQPQHF
NA,TRBJ2-3,TRBV7-2,once,TGTGCCAGCAGATCTGGGGGACGCACAGATACGCAGTATTTT,CASRSGGRTDTQYF
NA,TRBJ1-1,TRBV7-6,NA,TGTGCCAGCAGCTCTACAGGGCGCACTGAAGCTTTCTTT,CASSSTGRTEAFF
NA,TRBJ2-7,TRBV7-3,NA,TGTGCCAGCAGCTTAAAGGGGACTCCCTCCCCTTACGAGCAGTACTTC,CASSLKGTPSPYEQYF